The source of this T cell receptor beta chain is a study of cytomegalovirus exposure and HLA in healthy donors. PCR used 60 Vbeta primers and 13 Jbeta primers. TCRdb's table, derived via immunoSEQ multiplex PCR, lists solely in-frame clones and lacks some. The repertoire includes approximately 170,000 clones, roughly 81% of them detected once, and about 2.5% sits in the top ten. Notes on the study in general: Some public TCRs appeared in many individuals, while most sequences were rare.

For this clone: Its antigen is unidentified.

In germline, CDR1 is SGHNT, CDR2 YYREEE (reference sequence). The CDR3 contains 15 residues. The V end lost 4 bases, the J end lost 8 bases, and 21 bases lay between the germline ends. The chain has TRBV5-4 and TRBJ1-2, with D hard to call. Sequencing was carried out using PBMCs. This TCR came from a man aged 25-45 years in good health and CMV-seropositive. The CDR3: CASSGLGYGKGGYTF. CDR3 bases: TGTGCCAGCAGCGGTTTAGGGTACGGGAAAGGGGGCTACACCTTC.